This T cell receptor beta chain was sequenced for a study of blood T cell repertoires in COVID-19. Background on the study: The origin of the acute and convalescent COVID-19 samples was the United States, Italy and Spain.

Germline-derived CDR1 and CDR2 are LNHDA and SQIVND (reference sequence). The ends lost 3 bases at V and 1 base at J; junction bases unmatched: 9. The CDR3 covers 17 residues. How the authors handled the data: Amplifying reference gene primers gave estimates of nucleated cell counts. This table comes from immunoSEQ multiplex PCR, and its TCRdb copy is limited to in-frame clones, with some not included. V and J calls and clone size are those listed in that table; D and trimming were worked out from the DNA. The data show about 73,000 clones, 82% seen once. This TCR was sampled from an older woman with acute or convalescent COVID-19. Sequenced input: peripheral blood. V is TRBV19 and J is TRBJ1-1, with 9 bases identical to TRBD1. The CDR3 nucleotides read TGTGCCAGTAGTATGGCCGGGACAGGGTACAAGAACACTGAAGCTTTCTTT. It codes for CASSMAGTGYKNTEAFF.